Shown below are 31 T cell receptor beta chains from a single sample sequenced in a study of brain metastases from non-small cell lung cancer. Clones were read by immunoSEQ multiplex PCR, and TCRdb kept only the in-frame ones, dropping some. The data contain approximately 3,200 clones, 70% to 90% of them seen just once; the ten biggest clones take up 6% to 8.5%. What was sequenced was primary lung tumor tissue. The receptor source for this set is a donor over 35 with non-small cell lung cancer.

Note on this clone: Compared with germline, one end of the junction differs, possibly owing to a read error. This chain links TRBV18 with TRBJ2-2; TRBD2 matches 7 bases. CDR3 length: 16 residues. Looked up from germline, CDR1 is KGHSH and CDR2 is LQKENI. The CDR3 bases are TGTGCCAGCTCACCACCGTCGGGACTAAACACCGGGGAGCTATTTTTT. It translates to CASSPPSGLNTGELFF.

This chain uses TRBV3-1 (or the pseudogene TRBV3-2) with TRBJ1-6; possibly TRBD1 for D (5 bases). The V gene's germline CDR1 is LGHDT and CDR2 YNNKEL (reference sequence). Between the trimmed V and J ends, which lost 5 bases and 11 bases, there was a span of 7 bases. CDR3 length: 11 residues. DNA for the CDR3: TGTGCCAGCAGCGGGGGAGCACCCCTCCACTTT. Translated, it gives CASSGGAPLHF.

The V call is TRBV16, the J call TRBJ1-4, with D unresolved. Between the trimmed V and J ends, which lost 6 bases and 8 bases, there was a span of 13 bases. CDR3 length: 13 amino acids. Germline V lookup: CDR1 KGHSY, CDR2 FQNENV. The chain's CDR3 is CASSPTSWEKLFF. CDR3 sequence (DNA): TGTGCCAGCAGTCCCACAAGTTGGGAAAAACTGTTTTTT.

The chain recombines TRBV5-1 with TRBJ1-1; TRBD1 might be the D (5 bases). Germline V lookup: CDR1 SGHRS, CDR2 YFSETQ. Trimming removed 7 bases from V and 1 base from J, with 17 bases in between. There are 15 residues in the CDR3. CDR3 DNA: TGCGCCAGCGGCGTGGTCGGGACCGAGAACACTGAAGCTTTCTTT. This encodes CASGVVGTENTEAFF.

This chain joins TRBV7-2 and TRBJ1-2; 8 nucleotides align to TRBD1. CDR3 size: 13 residues. Trimming took 4 bases from V and 5 from J; bases not matched to a gene: 3. Germline CDR1 is SGHTA and CDR2 is FQGNSA. The CDR3 region has the DNA TGTGCCAGCAGCTCCGGACAGGGATATGGCTACACCTTC. This gives the protein CASSSGQGYGYTF.

This chain links TRBV7-2 with TRBJ1-2; a weak D match, TRBD1 (5 bases). V was cut by 6 bases and J by 7 bases, with 15 bases left in between. CDR1 is SGHTA and CDR2 is FQGNSA in the germline V gene. This CDR3 region has 13 residues. CDR3: CASSPEQALGYTF. In nucleotides, the CDR3 is TGTGCCAGCAGTCCGGAACAGGCACTTGGCTACACCTTC.

The genes are TRBV28 and TRBJ2-1; weak D call: TRBD2 (5 bases). The V gene's germline CDR1 is MDHEN and CDR2 SYDVKM. V gave up 2 bases and J gave up 0 bases, with 11 bases separating them. The length of the CDR3 is 16 residues. CDR3: CASSLRGPFSYNEQFF. The CDR3 nucleotides read TGTGCCAGCAGTTTACGAGGGCCCTTCTCCTACAATGAGCAGTTCTTC.

This chain links TRBV28 with TRBJ2-7, with D perhaps matching TRBD2 (5 bases). The germline V gene encodes CDR1 MDHEN and CDR2 SYDVKM. This CDR3 contains 15 residues. Trimming pared 5 bases from V and 4 bases from J, leaving 18 bases between. DNA of the CDR3: TGTGCCAGCAGTCCCGGACTGAGGAAGAATTACGAGCAGTACTTC. Amino acid sequence: CASSPGLRKNYEQYF.

The chain couples TRBV4-3 to TRBJ2-7; the D gene is possibly TRBD1 (5 bases). Germline V gene data show CDR1 as LGHNA and CDR2 as YSLEER. Trimming left V 9 bases short and J 3 bases short, with 12 bases between. The length of the CDR3 is 12 residues. The chain's CDR3 is CARGLTDYEQYF. The CDR3 nucleotides are TGCGCCAGGGGGCTAACCGACTACGAGCAGTACTTC.

This chain joins TRBV6-2 or TRBV6-3 and TRBJ2-7; no definite D call. CDR1 is MNHEY, CDR2 SVGEGT, per germline. Trimming left V 4 bases short and J 2 bases short, with 15 bases between. The CDR3 runs 15 residues. DNA for the CDR3: TGTGCCAGCAGTTCTGACCCTGCCTTGGCCTACGAGCAGTACTTC. This gives the protein CASSSDPALAYEQYF.

The chain combines TRBV11-3 with TRBJ2-7; no reliable D call. This CDR3 comprises 14 residues. V was cut by 4 bases and J by 4 bases, with 14 bases left in between. CDR1 and CDR2 (germline): SGHNT, YENEEA. The CDR3: CASSSYLMPYEQYF. CDR3 in DNA: TGTGCCAGCAGCTCCTATTTGATGCCGTACGAGCAGTACTTC.

This clone was found once. The chain joins TRBV5-8 to TRBJ1-5, with D uncertain. The germline V gene has CDR1 SGHTS and CDR2 YDEGEE. V shed 0 bases and J shed 9 bases, with 7 bases lying between them. The CDR3 covers 12 residues. CDR3 amino acids: CASSLVSTPQHF. For the CDR3, the DNA is TGTGCCAGCAGCTTGGTGAGCACGCCCCAGCATTTT.

The chain combines TRBV6-1 with TRBJ2-3, with D hard to call. V lost 1 base, J lost 1 base, and 9 bases lay in between. The CDR3 covers 15 residues. Germline CDR1 is MNHNS and CDR2 is SASEGT. CDR3 loop: CASSEEGQRTDTQYF. CDR3 bases: TGTGCCAGCAGTGAAGAAGGGCAGCGCACAGATACGCAGTATTTT.

The chain uses TRBV24-1 and TRBJ2-1, with D hard to call. V lost 2 bases and J lost 7, with 8 bases in between. CDR1 and CDR2 from the germline V gene are KGHDR and SFDVKD. The CDR3 totals 13 residues. CDR3 DNA: TGTGCCACCAGTGATTGGAAAGAGAATGAGCAGTTCTTC. Translated: CATSDWKENEQFF.

The chain uses TRBV28 and TRBJ2-7, with D hard to call. Germline V gene data show CDR1 as MDHEN and CDR2 as SYDVKM. This CDR3 comprises 12 residues. V was trimmed by 6 bases and J by 0 bases, leaving 6 bases between them. This chain's CDR3 is CASSQTSYEQYF. DNA for the CDR3: TGTGCCAGCAGCCAGACCTCCTACGAGCAGTACTTC.

CDR3 residues: CASSLPGQGASGYTF. The CDR3 region has the DNA TGTGCCAGCAGTTTGCCGGGACAGGGGGCAAGTGGCTACACCTTC. V gene TRBV28 combines with J gene TRBJ1-2; 12 nucleotides agree with TRBD1. Germline V gene data show CDR1 as MDHEN and CDR2 as SYDVKM. With 3 bases clipped from V and 7 bases from J, the junction kept 6 bases outside the gene matches. There are 15 residues in the CDR3.

This sequence joins TRBV7-2 and TRBJ1-6, with no clear D. Trimming took 4 bases from V and 7 from J, leaving 14 bases between them. In germline, CDR1 is SGHTA, CDR2 FQGNSA. This CDR3 spans 15 amino acids. The DNA of the CDR3 is TGTGCCAGCAGCTCGAATCGACCTGGCAATTCACCCCTCCACTTT. It codes for CASSSNRPGNSPLHF.

V gene TRBV6-1 combines with J gene TRBJ2-1; 12 bases align to TRBD2. The CDR3 extends over 15 amino acids. Trimming removed 8 bases from V and 3 bases from J; junction bases left unmatched: 5. Germline V gene data show CDR1 as MNHNS and CDR2 as SASEGT. The CDR3 is CASGLAGLFYNEQFF. DNA for the CDR3: TGTGCCAGCGGACTAGCGGGGCTCTTCTACAATGAGCAGTTCTTC.

This sequence joins TRBV14 and TRBJ2-3; D unclear. The CDR3 spans 16 residues. Trimming left V 4 bases short and J 3 bases short, with 17 bases between. CDR1 is SGHDN, CDR2 FVKESK, per germline. CDR3 loop: CASSPTLDRITDTQYF. The CDR3 DNA reads as TGTGCCAGCAGCCCTACTCTTGATCGCATAACAGATACGCAGTATTTT. Using reference TRBV14 and TRBJ2-3 for the parts outside the CDR3, the full variable domain is EAGVTQFPSHSVIEKGQTVTLRCDPISGHDNLYWYRRVMGKEIKFLLHFVKESKQDESGMPNNRFLAERTGGTYSTLKVQPAELEDSGVYFCASSPTLDRITDTQYFGPGTRLTVL.

V is TRBV7-2 and J is TRBJ2-1; D might be TRBD2 (5 bases). The CDR3 contains 13 residues. Germline lookup yields CDR1 SGHTA and CDR2 FQGNSA. V lost 1 base and J lost 15, with 16 bases in between. CDR3 region: CASSLDASRKRFF. CDR3 coding DNA: TGTGCCAGCAGCTTAGACGCTAGCAGGAAACGGTTCTTC. Full variable domain (remainder filled in from reference TRBV7-2 and TRBJ2-1): GAGVSQSPSNKVTEKGKDVELRCDPISGHTALYWYRQSLGQGLEFLIYFQGNSAPDKSGLPSDRFSAERTGGSVSTLTIQRTQQEDSAVYLCASSLDASRKRFFGPGTRLTVL.

V is TRBV4-2 and J is TRBJ1-2; D possibly corresponds to TRBD1 (6 bases). The germline gives CDR1 LGHNA, CDR2 YNFKEQ. This CDR3 has 12 amino acids. V lost 0 bases and J lost 7, with 6 bases in between. CDR3 bases: TGTGCCAGCAGCCAAGAAGGGGGTGGCTACACCTTC. It encodes CASSQEGGGYTF.

The chain has TRBV2 and TRBJ1-1; unclear D gene. CDR3 size: 13 residues. V was pared by 6 bases and J by 3 bases, with 11 bases between. Germline V gene sequence: CDR1 SNHLY, CDR2 FYNNEI. CDR3 loop: CASSKSRDTEAFF. The CDR3 region has the DNA TGTGCCAGCAGCAAATCAAGGGACACTGAAGCTTTCTTT.

This clone has just a few counts. The CDR3 coding sequence is TGTGCCAGCAGTGAAAGGACAGGGGGCGATCAGCCCCAGCATTTT. It codes for CASSERTGGDQPQHF. This chain links TRBV28 with TRBJ1-5, with 11 nucleotides matching TRBD1. The germline CDR1 and CDR2 sequences are MDHEN and SYDVKM. This CDR3 is 15 amino acids long. V gave up 5 bases and J gave up 5 bases; unmatched junction bases: 5. The entire variable domain, with the rest obtained from reference TRBV28 and TRBJ1-5, is as follows: DVKVTQSSRYLVKRTGEKVFLECVQDMDHENMFWYRQDPGLGLRLIYFSYDVKMKEKGDIPEGYSVSREKKERFSLILESASTNQTSMYLCASSERTGGDQPQHFGDGTRLSIL.

J is TRBJ1-4 and V is TRBV18; TRBD1 matches at 9 bases. Trimming at V came to 3 bases and at J to 7 bases, leaving 6 bases not matched to a gene. This CDR3 is 15 amino acids long. Germline CDR1 reads KGHSH; CDR2 reads LQKENI. As DNA, the CDR3 is TGTGCCAGCTCACCGATGGGACAGGGTGGTGAAAAACTGTTTTTT. It is translated as CASSPMGQGGEKLFF.

Notes on this clone: One end of the junction varies from germline; a read error may be responsible. The chain carries TRBV7-9 and TRBJ2-1, with 8 bases fitting TRBD2. There are 18 residues in the CDR3. CDR1 and CDR2 (germline): SEHNR, FQNEAQ (reference sequence). CDR3 nucleotide sequence: TGTGCCAGCAGCCCCAAAGGCGCGATTAGCGGGGAATACAATGAGCAATTCTTC. Its translation: CASSPKGAISGEYNEQFF.

On this clone: An end of the junction differs from the germline gene, which may be a read error. The chain employs TRBV4-1 and TRBJ2-5, with 8 bases fitting TRBD2. The CDR3 is 17 residues long. Germline V gives CDR1 MGHRA, CDR2 YSYEKL. The CDR3 region has the DNA TGCGCCAGTAGCCAAGACGACTCCGGGACTAGAAGAGGGACCCAGTACTTC. The encoded protein is CASSQDDSGTRRGTQYF.

The chain links TRBV29-1 to TRBJ2-7; D is unresolved. The CDR3 has 10 amino acids. Deletions cut 6 bases from V and 3 bases from J, with 6 bases between. From germline, CDR1 is SQVTM and CDR2 ANQGSEA. CDR3 bases: TGCAGCGTCCGAGACTACGAGCAGTACTTC. It translates to CSVRDYEQYF.

The gene calls are TRBV28 and TRBJ1-5; D is unresolved. This CDR3 spans 14 amino acids. The germline V and J ends were trimmed by 5 bases and 7 bases, with 15 bases remaining between them. The germline gives CDR1 MDHEN, CDR2 SYDVKM. In DNA form, the CDR3 reads TGTGCCAGCAGTCCCGATCGGCGGATCCAGCCCCAGCATTTT. It codes for CASSPDRRIQPQHF.

V usage is TRBV2 and J usage is TRBJ1-2; D is possibly TRBD1 (6 bases). This CDR3 spans 11 amino acids. Germline V gene data show CDR1 as SNHLY and CDR2 as FYNNEI. The germline V and J ends were trimmed by 7 bases and 12 bases, with 15 bases remaining between them. The CDR3 nucleotides read TGTGCCAGCACCGGGACAACTGTAAACACCTTC. Translating gives CASTGTTVNTF.

The rearrangement uses TRBV6-2 or TRBV6-3 and TRBJ2-2, with TRBD1 as a possible D gene (5 bases). This CDR3 is 18 amino acids long. Trimming cost V 5 bases and J 0 bases, with 19 bases left between them. Germline-derived CDR1 and CDR2 are MNHEY and SVGEGT. The CDR3 spells CASSPHRGRNANTGELFF. The DNA for the CDR3 is TGTGCCAGCAGTCCACATAGGGGTAGAAACGCGAACACCGGGGAGCTGTTTTTT.

This clone was counted a single time. The junction departs from the called germline gene at one end, perhaps through a read error. The chain combines TRBV30 with TRBJ1-6, with 7 nucleotides matching TRBD1. CDR1 GTSNPN and CDR2 SVGIG come from the germline V gene (reference sequence). The CDR3 has 12 residues. The CDR3 coding sequence is TGTGCTTGGAGTGTAAGGACAGGCGCCCTCCACTTT. This sequence encodes CAWSVRTGALHF.